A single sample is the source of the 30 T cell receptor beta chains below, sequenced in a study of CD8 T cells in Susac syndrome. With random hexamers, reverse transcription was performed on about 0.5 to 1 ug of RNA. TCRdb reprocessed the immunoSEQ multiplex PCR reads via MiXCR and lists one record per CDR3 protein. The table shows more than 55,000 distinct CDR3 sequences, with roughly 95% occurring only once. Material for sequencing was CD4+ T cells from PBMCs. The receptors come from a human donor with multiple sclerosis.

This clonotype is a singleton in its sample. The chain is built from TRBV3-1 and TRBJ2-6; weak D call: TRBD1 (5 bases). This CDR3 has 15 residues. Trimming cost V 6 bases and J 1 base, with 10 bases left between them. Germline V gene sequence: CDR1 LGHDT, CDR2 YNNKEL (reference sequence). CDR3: CASRKKGSGANVLTF. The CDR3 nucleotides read TGTGCCAGCAGGAAGAAGGGGTCTGGGGCCAACGTCCTGACTTTC.

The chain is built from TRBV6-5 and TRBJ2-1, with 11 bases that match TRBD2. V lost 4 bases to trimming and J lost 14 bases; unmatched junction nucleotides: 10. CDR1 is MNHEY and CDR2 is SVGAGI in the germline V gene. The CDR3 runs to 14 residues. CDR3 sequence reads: CASSSTSGASEKFF. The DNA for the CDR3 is TGTGCCAGCAGTTCGACTAGCGGGGCCTCCGAGAAGTTCTTC.

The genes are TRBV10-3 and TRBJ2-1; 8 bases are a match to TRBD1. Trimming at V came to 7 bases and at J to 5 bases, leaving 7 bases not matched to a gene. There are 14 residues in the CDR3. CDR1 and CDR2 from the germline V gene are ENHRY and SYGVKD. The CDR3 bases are TGTGCCATCAAAAAAGGACAGGGCAACAATGAGCAGTTCTTC. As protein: CAIKKGQGNNEQFF.

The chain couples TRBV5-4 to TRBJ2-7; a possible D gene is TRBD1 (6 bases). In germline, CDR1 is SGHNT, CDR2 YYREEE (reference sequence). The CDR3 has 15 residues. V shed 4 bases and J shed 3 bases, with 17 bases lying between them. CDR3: CASSRLDSLNYEQYF. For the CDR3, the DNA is TGTGCCAGCAGCCGCCTGGACAGCCTAAACTACGAGCAGTACTTC.

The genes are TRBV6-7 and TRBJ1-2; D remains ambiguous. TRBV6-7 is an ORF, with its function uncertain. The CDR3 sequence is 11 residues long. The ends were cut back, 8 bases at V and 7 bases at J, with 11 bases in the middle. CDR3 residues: CASSCPSGYTF. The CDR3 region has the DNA TGTGCCAGCTCTTGCCCCTCTGGCTACACCTTC.

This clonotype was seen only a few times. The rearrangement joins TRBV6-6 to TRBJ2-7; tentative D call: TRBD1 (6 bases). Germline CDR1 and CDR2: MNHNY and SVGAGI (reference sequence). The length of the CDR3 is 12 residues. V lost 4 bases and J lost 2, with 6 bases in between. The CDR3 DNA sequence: TGTGCCAGCAGTTCAGGGGCCTACGAGCAGTACTTC. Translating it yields CASSSGAYEQYF.

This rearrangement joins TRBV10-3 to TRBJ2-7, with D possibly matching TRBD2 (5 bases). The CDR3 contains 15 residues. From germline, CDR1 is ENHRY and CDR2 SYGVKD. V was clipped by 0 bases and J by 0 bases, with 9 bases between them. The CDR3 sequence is CAISESEAGSYEQYF. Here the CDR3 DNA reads TGTGCCATCAGTGAGTCGGAGGCCGGCTCCTACGAGCAGTACTTC.

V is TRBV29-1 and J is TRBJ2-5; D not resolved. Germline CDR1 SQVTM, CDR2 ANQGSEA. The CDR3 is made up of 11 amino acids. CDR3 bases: TGCAGGGGAATGGAGCAAGAGACCCAGTACTTC. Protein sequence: CRGMEQETQYF.

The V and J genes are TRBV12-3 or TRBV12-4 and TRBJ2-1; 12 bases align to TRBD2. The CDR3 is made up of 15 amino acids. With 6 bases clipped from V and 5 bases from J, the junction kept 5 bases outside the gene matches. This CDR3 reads CASRTTSGGNNEQFF. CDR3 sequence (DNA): TGTGCCAGCAGAACTACTAGCGGGGGGAACAATGAGCAGTTCTTC.

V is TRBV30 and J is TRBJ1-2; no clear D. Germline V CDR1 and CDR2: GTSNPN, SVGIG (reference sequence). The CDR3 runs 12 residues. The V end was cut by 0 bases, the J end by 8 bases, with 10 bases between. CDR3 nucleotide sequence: TGTGCCTGGAGTGTAGGGCAGCGAGGCTACACCTTC. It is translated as CAWSVGQRGYTF.

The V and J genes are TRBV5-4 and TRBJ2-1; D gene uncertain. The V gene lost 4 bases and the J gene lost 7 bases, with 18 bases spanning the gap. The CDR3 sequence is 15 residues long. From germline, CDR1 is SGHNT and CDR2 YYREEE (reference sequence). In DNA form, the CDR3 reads TGTGCCAGCAGCACGACTGGGAATGCACGTAATGAGCAGTTCTTC. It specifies CASSTTGNARNEQFF.

This CDR3 reads CASRAGFAYNEQFF. CDR3 DNA sequence: TGTGCCAGCAGGGCGGGGTTTGCCTACAATGAGCAGTTCTTC. This chain connects TRBV7-9 to TRBJ2-1, with a weak D call TRBD2 (6 bases). Germline V gene lookup returns CDR1 SEHNR and CDR2 FQNEAQ (reference sequence). The length of the CDR3 is 14 residues. Trimming removed 6 bases from V and 2 bases from J, with 11 bases in between.

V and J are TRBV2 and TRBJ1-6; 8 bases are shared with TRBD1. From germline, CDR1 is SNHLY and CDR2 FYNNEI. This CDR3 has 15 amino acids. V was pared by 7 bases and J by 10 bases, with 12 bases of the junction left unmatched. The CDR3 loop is CASNRQGSVGSPLHF. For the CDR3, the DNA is TGTGCCAGCAACCGACAGGGGTCCGTTGGGTCACCCCTCCACTTT.

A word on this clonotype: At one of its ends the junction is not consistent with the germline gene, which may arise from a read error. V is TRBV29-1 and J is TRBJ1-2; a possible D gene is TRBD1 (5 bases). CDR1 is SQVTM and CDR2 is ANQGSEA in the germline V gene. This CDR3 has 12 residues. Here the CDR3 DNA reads TGCAGCGTCCCGGGACTGGGCTATAGCTACACCTTC. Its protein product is CSVPGLGYSYTF. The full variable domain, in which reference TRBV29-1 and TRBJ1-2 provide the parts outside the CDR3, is SAVISQKPSRDICQRGTSLTIQCQVDSQVTMMFWYRQQPGQSLTLIATANQGSEATYESGFVIDKFPISRPNLTFSTLTVSNMSPEDSSIYLCSVPGLGYSYTFGSGTRLTVV.

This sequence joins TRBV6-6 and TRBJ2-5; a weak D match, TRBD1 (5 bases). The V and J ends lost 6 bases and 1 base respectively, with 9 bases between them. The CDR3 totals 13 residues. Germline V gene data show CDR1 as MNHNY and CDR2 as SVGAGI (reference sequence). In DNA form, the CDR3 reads TGTGCCAGCAGCTGGGGCACCCAAGAGACCCAGTACTTC. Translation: CASSWGTQETQYF.

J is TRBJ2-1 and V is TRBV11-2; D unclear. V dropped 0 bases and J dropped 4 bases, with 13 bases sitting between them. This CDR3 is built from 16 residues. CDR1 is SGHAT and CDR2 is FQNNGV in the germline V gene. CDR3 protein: CASSLDTGPPYNEQFF. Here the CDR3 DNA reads TGTGCCAGCAGCTTAGATACCGGGCCGCCTTACAATGAGCAGTTCTTC.

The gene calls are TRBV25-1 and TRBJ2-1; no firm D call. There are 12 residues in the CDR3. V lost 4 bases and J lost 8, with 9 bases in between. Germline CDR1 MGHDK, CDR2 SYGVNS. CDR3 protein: CASSVSSHEQFF. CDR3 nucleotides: TGTGCCAGCAGTGTCAGCTCCCATGAGCAGTTCTTC.

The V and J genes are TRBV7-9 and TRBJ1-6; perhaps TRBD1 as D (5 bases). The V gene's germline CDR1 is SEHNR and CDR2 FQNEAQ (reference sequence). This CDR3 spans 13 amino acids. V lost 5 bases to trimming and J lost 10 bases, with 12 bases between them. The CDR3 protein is CASSVGDRSPLHF. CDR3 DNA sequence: TGTGCCAGCAGCGTAGGGGATCGATCACCCCTCCACTTT.

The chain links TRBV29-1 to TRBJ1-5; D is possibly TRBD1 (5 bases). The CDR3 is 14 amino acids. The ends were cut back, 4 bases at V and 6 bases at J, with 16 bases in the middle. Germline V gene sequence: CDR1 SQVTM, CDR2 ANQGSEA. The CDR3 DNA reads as TGCAGCGTTGGGGGCCCGAACAACGGTCAGCCCCAGCATTTT. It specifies CSVGGPNNGQPQHF.

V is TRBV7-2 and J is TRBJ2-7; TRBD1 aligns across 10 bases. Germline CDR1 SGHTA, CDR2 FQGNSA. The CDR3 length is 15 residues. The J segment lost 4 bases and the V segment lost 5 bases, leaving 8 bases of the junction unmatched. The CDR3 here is CASSNDRGRLYEQYF. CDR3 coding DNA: TGTGCCAGCAGCAATGACAGGGGGCGATTATACGAGCAGTACTTC.

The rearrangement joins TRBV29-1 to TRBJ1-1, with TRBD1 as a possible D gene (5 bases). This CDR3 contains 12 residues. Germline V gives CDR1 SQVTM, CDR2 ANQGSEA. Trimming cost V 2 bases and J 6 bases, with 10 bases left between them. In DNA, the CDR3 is TGCAGCGTTGAACAGGGTTTCGCTGAAGCTTTCTTT. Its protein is CSVEQGFAEAFF.

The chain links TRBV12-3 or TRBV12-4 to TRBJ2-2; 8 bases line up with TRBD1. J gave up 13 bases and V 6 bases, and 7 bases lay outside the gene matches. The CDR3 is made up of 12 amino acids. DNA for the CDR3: TGTGCCAGCAGGACGAACAGGGGGTGGCTGTTTTTT. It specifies CASRTNRGWLFF.

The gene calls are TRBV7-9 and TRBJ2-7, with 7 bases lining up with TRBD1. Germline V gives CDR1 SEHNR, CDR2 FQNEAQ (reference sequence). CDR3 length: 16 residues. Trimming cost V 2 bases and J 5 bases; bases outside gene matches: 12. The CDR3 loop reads CASSLLLTGRFDEQYF. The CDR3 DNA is TGTGCCAGCAGCTTACTTCTGACAGGGAGATTCGACGAGCAGTACTTC.

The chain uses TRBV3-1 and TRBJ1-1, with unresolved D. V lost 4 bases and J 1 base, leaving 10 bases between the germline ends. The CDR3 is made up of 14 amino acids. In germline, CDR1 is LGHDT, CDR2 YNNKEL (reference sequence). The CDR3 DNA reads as TGTGCCAGCAGCCTCCGTGGTTGGAACACTGAAGCTTTCTTT. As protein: CASSLRGWNTEAFF.

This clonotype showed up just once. The CDR3 spells CASSFGRVDGYTF. CDR3 in DNA: TGCGCCAGCAGCTTCGGCAGGGTTGATGGCTACACCTTC. This chain links TRBV5-1 with TRBJ1-2; D possibly corresponds to TRBD1 (5 bases). Trimming cost V 2 bases and J 6 bases, with 11 bases left between them. The germline CDR1 and CDR2 sequences are SGHRS and YFSETQ. The CDR3 runs 13 residues.

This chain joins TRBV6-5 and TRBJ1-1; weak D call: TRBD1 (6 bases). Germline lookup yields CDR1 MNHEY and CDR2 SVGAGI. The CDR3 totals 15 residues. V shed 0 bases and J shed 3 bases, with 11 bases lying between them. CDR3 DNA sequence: TGTGCCAGCAGTTACTCGAGACAGGCAGACACTGAAGCTTTCTTT. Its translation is CASSYSRQADTEAFF.

This CDR3 is CASSPPIADTQYF. As DNA, the CDR3 is TGTGCCAGCAGCCCCCCAATCGCAGATACGCAGTATTTT. The chain employs TRBV7-9 and TRBJ2-3; D is unresolved. The V and J ends lost 5 bases and 4 bases respectively, with 10 bases between them. The CDR3 totals 13 residues. The germline gives CDR1 SEHNR, CDR2 FQNEAQ (reference sequence).

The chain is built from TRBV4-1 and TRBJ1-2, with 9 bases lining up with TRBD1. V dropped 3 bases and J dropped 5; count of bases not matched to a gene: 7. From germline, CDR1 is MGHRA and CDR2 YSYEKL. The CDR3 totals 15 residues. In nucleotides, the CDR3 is TGCGCCAGCAGCCAGGGCACAGGGGGCGGGTATGGCTACACCTTC. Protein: CASSQGTGGGYGYTF.

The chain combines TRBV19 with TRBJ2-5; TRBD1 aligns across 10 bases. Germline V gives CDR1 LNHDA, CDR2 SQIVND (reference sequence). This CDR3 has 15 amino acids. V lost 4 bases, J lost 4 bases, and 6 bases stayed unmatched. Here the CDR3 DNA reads TGTGCCAGTAGTACAGACAGGGGGCGCCCAGAGACCCAGTACTTC. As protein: CASSTDRGRPETQYF.

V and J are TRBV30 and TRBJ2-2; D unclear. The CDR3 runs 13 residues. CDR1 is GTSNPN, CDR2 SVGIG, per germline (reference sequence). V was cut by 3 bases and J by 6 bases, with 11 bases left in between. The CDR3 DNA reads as TGTGCCTGGAGCCCCGAAGAAGCCGGGGAGCTGTTTTTT. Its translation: CAWSPEEAGELFF.